This TCR beta chain was recovered during a study of T-cell memory formation after mild COVID-19. The germline V and J ends were trimmed by 4 bases and 2 bases, with 5 bases remaining between them. The V gene's germline CDR1 is SGDLS and CDR2 YYNGEE. CDR3 length: 12 residues. Each CDR3 protein gets one entry after TCRdb re-called the 5' RACE reads with MiXCR. Of around 110,000 distinct CDR3 sequences in the sample, 9.5% to 15% were seen once. This clonotype has more than one count but fewer than ten. The clonotype comes from an adult woman who had mild COVID-19 (a few samples of this study predate the infection). Cell type and time point are not known. Material: PBMCs or a T cell subset sorted from them (not recorded which). The chain recombines TRBV9 with TRBJ2-3, with D uncertain. CDR3 nucleotide sequence: TGTGCCAGCAGCCCGAACACAGATACGCAGTATTTT. It encodes CASSPNTDTQYF.